A selection of T cell receptor beta chains follows, all from one sample in a study of T-cell reconstitution after alpha-beta-depleted transplantation in children. TCRdb processed the PCR reads anew with MiXCR; each CDR3 protein has one entry. This sample carries a few hundred thousand distinct CDR3 sequences, about 9.4% of them seen once, and the ten largest clones take around 2.3%. Source: PBMCs from the stem cell graft donor, taken from the stem cell graft. The receptors derive from a human donor who donated a stem cell graft to a child with acute lymphoblastic leukemia. The CDR3 runs from the conserved cysteine through the conserved F or W. Each record gives: CDR3 protein, CDR3 DNA, D gene, clone size, V gene, J gene, CDR3 length. A D gene is named only where the DNA matches it firmly. Some rows mark clone size as missing; the rest say once, few, many or name a class of expanded clone.

CDR3aa: CASIRDRDGYTF
CDR3nt: TGTGCCAGCATCCGGGACAGGGATGGCTACACCTTC
d_gene: TRBD1
abundance: few
v_gene: TRBV5-6
j_gene: TRBJ1-2
len: 12

CDR3aa: CASSPPGGFYEQYF
CDR3nt: TGTGCCAGCAGCCCCCCGGGGGGCTTCTACGAGCAGTACTTC
d_gene: -
abundance: -
v_gene: TRBV27
j_gene: TRBJ2-7
len: 14

CDR3aa: CAWSKGLVNEQFF
CDR3nt: TGTGCCTGGAGCAAGGGACTGGTCAATGAGCAGTTCTTC
d_gene: -
abundance: few
v_gene: TRBV30
j_gene: TRBJ2-1
len: 13

CDR3aa: CASSPQGMVGATQYF
CDR3nt: TGTGCCAGCAGCCCACAGGGGATGGTGGGTGCTACGCAGTATTTT
d_gene: TRBD1
abundance: -
v_gene: TRBV7-2
j_gene: TRBJ2-3
len: 15

CDR3aa: CASSFGPSGRASGEQFF
CDR3nt: TGTGCCAGCAGCTTTGGACCTAGCGGGAGGGCCAGTGGTGAGCAGTTCTTC
d_gene: TRBD2
abundance: few
v_gene: TRBV7-3
j_gene: TRBJ2-1
len: 17

CDR3aa: CASSFVQNTGELFF
CDR3nt: TGTGCCAGCAGCTTTGTACAGAACACCGGGGAGCTGTTTTTT
d_gene: -
abundance: few
v_gene: TRBV7-2
j_gene: TRBJ2-2
len: 14

CDR3aa: CASSGQGGGDTQYF
CDR3nt: TGTGCCAGCAGTGGGCAGGGTGGTGGAGATACGCAGTATTTT
d_gene: -
abundance: -
v_gene: TRBV2
j_gene: TRBJ2-3
len: 14

CDR3aa: CASSLVHYTDTQYF
CDR3nt: TGTGCCAGCAGCTTAGTACACTACACAGATACGCAGTATTTT
d_gene: -
abundance: few
v_gene: TRBV7-2
j_gene: TRBJ2-3
len: 14

CDR3aa: CSALGGEKLFF
CDR3nt: TGCAGTGCCCTAGGCGGGGAAAAACTGTTTTTT
d_gene: -
abundance: many
v_gene: TRBV20-1
j_gene: TRBJ1-4
len: 11

CDR3aa: CASKGQGVNEQYF
CDR3nt: TGTGCCAGCAAAGGACAGGGGGTGAACGAGCAGTACTTC
d_gene: TRBD1
abundance: -
v_gene: TRBV6-6
j_gene: TRBJ2-7
len: 13

CDR3aa: CASSPPGVTGELFF
CDR3nt: TGTGCCAGCAGTCCTCCCGGGGTCACCGGGGAGCTGTTTTTT
d_gene: -
abundance: -
v_gene: TRBV7-9
j_gene: TRBJ2-2
len: 14

CDR3aa: CASSQDFDPHGEQYF
CDR3nt: TGTGCCAGCAGCCAAGATTTTGACCCACACGGCGAGCAGTACTTC
d_gene: -
abundance: -
v_gene: TRBV3-1
j_gene: TRBJ2-7
len: 15

CDR3aa: CASSLTETFYEQYF
CDR3nt: TGTGCCAGCAGCTTGACAGAGACTTTTTACGAGCAGTACTTC
d_gene: -
abundance: -
v_gene: TRBV7-2
j_gene: TRBJ2-7
len: 14

CDR3aa: CASSQGTIRGEQFF
CDR3nt: TGCGCCAGCAGCCAAGGGACTATCAGGGGTGAGCAGTTCTTC
d_gene: -
abundance: many
v_gene: TRBV4-1
j_gene: TRBJ2-1
len: 14

CDR3aa: CASSWEGTSAYEQYF
CDR3nt: TGCGCCAGCAGCTGGGAGGGGACTAGTGCCTACGAGCAGTACTTC
d_gene: TRBD2
abundance: few
v_gene: TRBV4-1
j_gene: TRBJ2-7
len: 15

CDR3aa: CASSQGRTLNYGYTF
CDR3nt: TGCGCCAGCAGCCAAGGAAGGACCTTAAACTATGGCTACACCTTC
d_gene: -
abundance: -
v_gene: TRBV4-3
j_gene: TRBJ1-2
len: 15

CDR3aa: CASSLTITTEQFF
CDR3nt: TGTGCCAGCAGCTTAACGATCACCACCGAGCAGTTCTTC
d_gene: -
abundance: -
v_gene: TRBV7-3
j_gene: TRBJ2-1
len: 13

CDR3aa: CSARGLAGGFYNEQFF
CDR3nt: TGCAGTGCTAGGGGTCTAGCGGGAGGGTTTTACAATGAGCAGTTCTTC
d_gene: TRBD2
abundance: many
v_gene: TRBV20-1
j_gene: TRBJ2-1
len: 16

CDR3aa: CASSSGTGGSYNEQFF
CDR3nt: TGTGCCAGCAGTTCCGGGACAGGGGGTTCCTACAATGAGCAGTTCTTC
d_gene: TRBD1
abundance: -
v_gene: TRBV27
j_gene: TRBJ2-1
len: 16

CDR3aa: CASSLVMRTGYEQYF
CDR3nt: TGTGCCAGCAGCTTAGTTATGAGGACCGGATACGAGCAGTACTTC
d_gene: -
abundance: -
v_gene: TRBV7-8
j_gene: TRBJ2-7
len: 15